A single sample gave rise to the 7 T cell receptor beta chains below, sequenced in a study of blood T cell repertoires in COVID-19. TCRdb keeps only in-frame clones here, not all; method: immunoSEQ multiplex PCR. The profile shows some 250,000 clones, more than 75% of them singletons. Sequencing used PBMCs or T cells enriched from blood (not recorded which). The receptor source for this set is a woman aged 40-49 years with acute COVID-19.

This chain joins TRBV15 and TRBJ2-3; TRBD2 aligns across 13 bases. Germline CDR1 is LNHNV and CDR2 is YYDKDF (reference sequence). V was clipped by 1 base and J by 4 bases; unmatched bases: 2. CDR3 length equals 16 residues. The CDR3 is CATSRGTSGSPDTQYF. In nucleotides, the CDR3 is TGTGCCACCAGCAGAGGGACTAGCGGGAGCCCAGATACGCAGTATTTT.

In its sample, this clone was seen once. V usage is TRBV2 and J usage is TRBJ2-7; weak D call: TRBD1 (5 bases). The CDR3 covers 15 residues. Trimming left V 4 bases short and J 3 bases short, with 16 bases between. Germline-derived CDR1 and CDR2 are SNHLY and FYNNEI. The CDR3 loop reads CASSVSSRVNYEQYF. For the CDR3, the DNA is TGTGCCAGCAGTGTATCCTCCAGGGTCAACTACGAGCAGTACTTC.

The sample holds a few counts of this clone. The chain uses TRBV18 and TRBJ1-3; no clear D. Per the germline V gene, CDR1 is KGHSH and CDR2 is LQKENI. V was pared by 1 base and J by 3 bases, with 4 bases between. The CDR3 loop spans 13 amino acids. Written as DNA, the CDR3 is TGTGCCAGCTCACCACAATATGGAAACACCATATATTTT. This translates into CASSPQYGNTIYF.

The chain joins TRBV6-1 to TRBJ1-2, with TRBD1 as a possible D gene (5 bases). CDR1 and CDR2 (germline): MNHNS, SASEGT. This CDR3 contains 14 residues. V was shortened by 3 bases and J by 3 bases, with 11 bases between the two germline ends. CDR3 loop: CASSDYQGYYGYTF. DNA for the CDR3: TGTGCCAGCAGTGATTATCAGGGTTACTATGGCTACACCTTC.

The chain is built from TRBV19 and TRBJ2-2; the match to TRBD2 covers 9 bases. The germline CDR1 and CDR2 sequences are LNHDA and SQIVND (reference sequence). J lost 8 bases, V lost 4 bases, and 5 bases had no gene match. CDR3 length equals 14 residues. The DNA of the CDR3 is TGTGCCAGTAGTAGCGGGGGGGCCGTTGGGGAGCTGTTTTTT. This codes for CASSSGGAVGELFF. The full variable domain, with the rest looked up from reference TRBV19 and TRBJ2-2, is DGGITQSPKYLFRKEGQNVTLSCEQNLNHDAMYWYRQDPGQGLRLIYYSQIVNDFQKGDIAEGYSVSREKKESFPLTVTSAQKNPTAFYLCASSSGGAVGELFFGEGSRLTVL.

The J gene is TRBJ2-1, the V gene TRBV6-5, with D maybe TRBD1 (7 bases). The V end was cut by 6 bases, the J end by 6 bases, with 12 bases between. CDR3 length: 13 amino acids. In germline, CDR1 is MNHEY, CDR2 SVGAGI. The CDR3 DNA follows: TGTGCCAGCAGCCGCGGGACAGCCAATGAGCAGTTCTTC. Its translation is CASSRGTANEQFF.

This sequence joins TRBV5-1 and TRBJ2-5; 9 nucleotides align to TRBD2. The trim removed 3 bases at V and 5 bases at J, leaving 5 bases unmatched. The CDR3 has 14 amino acids. The germline CDR1 and CDR2 sequences are SGHRS and YFSETQ. The CDR3 sequence is CASSYRGGAETQYF. CDR3 in DNA: TGCGCCAGCAGCTACCGCGGGGGGGCTGAGACCCAGTACTTC.